This T cell receptor beta chain originates from a study of blood T cell repertoires in COVID-19. Whole-study context: Spain, Italy and the United States supplied samples that represented acute and convalescent COVID-19.

In the source study's methods: Reference gene primers were amplified, and this amplification served to estimate nucleated cell counts. Sequenced by immunoSEQ multiplex PCR; TCRdb stores in-frame clones only, minus some. The DNA gave D and trimming, while V, J and clone size come from that table. The data show about 26,000 clones, about 75% seen once. The CDR3 runs 15 residues. CDR1 MNHEY and CDR2 SVGAGI come from the germline V gene. V was shortened by 4 bases and J by 2 bases, with 15 bases between the two germline ends. Input material: peripheral blood. The chain employs TRBV6-5 and TRBJ2-7; TRBD1 might be the D (6 bases). The source is an elderly man with active or convalescent COVID-19. CDR3 coding DNA: TGTGCCAGCAGTTCATCAACTAGGACAGCCTACGAGCAGTACTTC. Its protein is CASSSSTRTAYEQYF.